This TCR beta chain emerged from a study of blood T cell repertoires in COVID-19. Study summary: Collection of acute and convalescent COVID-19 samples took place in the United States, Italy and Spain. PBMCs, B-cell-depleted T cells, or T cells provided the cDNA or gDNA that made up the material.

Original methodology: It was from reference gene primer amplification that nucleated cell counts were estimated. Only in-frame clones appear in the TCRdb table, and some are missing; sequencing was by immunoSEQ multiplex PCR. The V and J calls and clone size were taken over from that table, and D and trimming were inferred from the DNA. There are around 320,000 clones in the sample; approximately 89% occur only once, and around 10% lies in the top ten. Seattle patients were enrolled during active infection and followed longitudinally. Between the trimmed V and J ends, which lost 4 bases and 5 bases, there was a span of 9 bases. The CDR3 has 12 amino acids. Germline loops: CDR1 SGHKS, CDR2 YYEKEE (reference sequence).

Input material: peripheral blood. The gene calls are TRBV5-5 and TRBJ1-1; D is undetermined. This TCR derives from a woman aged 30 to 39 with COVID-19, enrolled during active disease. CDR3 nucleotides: TGTGCCAGCAGCCCGCGGCTTACTGAAGCTTTCTTT. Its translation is CASSPRLTEAFF.